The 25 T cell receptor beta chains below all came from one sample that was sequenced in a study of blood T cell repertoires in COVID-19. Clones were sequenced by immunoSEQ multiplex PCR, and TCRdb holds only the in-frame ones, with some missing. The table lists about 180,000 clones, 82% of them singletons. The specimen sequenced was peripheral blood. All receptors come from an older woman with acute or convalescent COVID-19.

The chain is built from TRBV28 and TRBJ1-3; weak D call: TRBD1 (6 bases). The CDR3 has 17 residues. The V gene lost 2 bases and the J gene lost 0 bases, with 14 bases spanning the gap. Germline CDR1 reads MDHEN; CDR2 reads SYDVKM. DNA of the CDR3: TGTGCCAGCAGTTTACTAATACAGGGTGTCTCTGGAAACACCATATATTTT. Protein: CASSLLIQGVSGNTIYF. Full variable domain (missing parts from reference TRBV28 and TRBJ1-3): DVKVTQSSRYLVKRTGEKVFLECVQDMDHENMFWYRQDPGLGLRLIYFSYDVKMKEKGDIPEGYSVSREKKERFSLILESASTNQTSMYLCASSLLIQGVSGNTIYFGEGSWLTVV.

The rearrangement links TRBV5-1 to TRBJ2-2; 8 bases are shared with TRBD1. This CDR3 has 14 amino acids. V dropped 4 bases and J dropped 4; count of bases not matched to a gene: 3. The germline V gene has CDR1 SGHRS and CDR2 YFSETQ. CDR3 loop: CASSGTGTTGELFF. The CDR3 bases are TGCGCCAGCAGCGGGACAGGAACCACCGGGGAGCTGTTTTTT.

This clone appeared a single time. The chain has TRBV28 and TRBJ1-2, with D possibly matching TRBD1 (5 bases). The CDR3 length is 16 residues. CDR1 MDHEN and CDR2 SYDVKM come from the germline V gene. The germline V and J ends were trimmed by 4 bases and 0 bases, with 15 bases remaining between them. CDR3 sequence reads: CASSSFTDNTNYGYTF. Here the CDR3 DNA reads TGTGCCAGCAGTTCGTTCACGGACAACACTAACTATGGCTACACCTTC.

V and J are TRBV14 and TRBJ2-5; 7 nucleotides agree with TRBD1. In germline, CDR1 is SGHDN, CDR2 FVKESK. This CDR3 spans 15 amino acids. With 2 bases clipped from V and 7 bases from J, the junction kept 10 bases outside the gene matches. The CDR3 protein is CASSQSQGPRRTQYF. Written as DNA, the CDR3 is TGTGCCAGCAGCCAATCACAGGGGCCCAGGAGGACCCAGTACTTC.

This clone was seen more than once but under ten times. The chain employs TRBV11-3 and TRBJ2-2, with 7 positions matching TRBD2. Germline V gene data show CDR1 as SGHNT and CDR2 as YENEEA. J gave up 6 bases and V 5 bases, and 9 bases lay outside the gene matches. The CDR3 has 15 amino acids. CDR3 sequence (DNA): TGTGCCAGCAGCCTCGGGCGGGAGTACTCCGGGGAGCTGTTTTTT. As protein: CASSLGREYSGELFF. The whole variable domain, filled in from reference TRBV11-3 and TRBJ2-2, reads EAGVVQSPRYKIIEKKQPVAFWCNPISGHNTLYWYLQNLGQGPELLIRYENEEAVDDSQLPKDRFSAERLKGVDSTLKIQPAELGDSAVYLCASSLGREYSGELFFGEGSRLTVL.

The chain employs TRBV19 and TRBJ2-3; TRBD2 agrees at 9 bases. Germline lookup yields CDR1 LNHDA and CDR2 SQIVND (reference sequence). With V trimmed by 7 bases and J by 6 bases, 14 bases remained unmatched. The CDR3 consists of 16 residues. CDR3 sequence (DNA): TGTGCCAGTATAGTTGTTAGCGGGAGTACGGAGGATACGCAGTATTTT. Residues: CASIVVSGSTEDTQYF.

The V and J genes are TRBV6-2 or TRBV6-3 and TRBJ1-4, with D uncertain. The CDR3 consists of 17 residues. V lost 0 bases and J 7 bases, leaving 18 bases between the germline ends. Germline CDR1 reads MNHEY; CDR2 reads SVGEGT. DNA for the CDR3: TGTGCCAGCAGTTACTCGCACGATTTGAGCGGTGTTGAAAAACTGTTTTTT. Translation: CASSYSHDLSGVEKLFF.

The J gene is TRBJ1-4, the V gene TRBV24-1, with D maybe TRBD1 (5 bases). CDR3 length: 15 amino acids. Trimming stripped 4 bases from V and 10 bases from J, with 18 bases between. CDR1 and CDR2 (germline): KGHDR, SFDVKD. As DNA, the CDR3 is TGTGCCACCAGTGAGACCGGGTCATCAAGGGGAAAACTGTTTTTT. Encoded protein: CATSETGSSRGKLFF.

The CDR3 loop reads CASTAGLAVDTQYF. Here the CDR3 DNA reads TGTGCCAGCACTGCGGGACTAGCCGTAGATACGCAGTATTTT. The chain couples TRBV6-5 to TRBJ2-3; the match to TRBD2 covers 9 bases. This CDR3 is built from 14 residues. Germline V lookup: CDR1 MNHEY, CDR2 SVGAGI. The J segment lost 5 bases and the V segment lost 7 bases, leaving 7 bases of the junction unmatched.

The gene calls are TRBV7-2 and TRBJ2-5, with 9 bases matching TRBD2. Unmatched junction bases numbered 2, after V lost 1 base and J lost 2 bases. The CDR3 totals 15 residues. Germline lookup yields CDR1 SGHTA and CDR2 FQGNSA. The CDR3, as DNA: TGTGCCAGCAGCTTAGTTGCGGGGGGGCAAGAGACCCAGTACTTC. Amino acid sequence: CASSLVAGGQETQYF.

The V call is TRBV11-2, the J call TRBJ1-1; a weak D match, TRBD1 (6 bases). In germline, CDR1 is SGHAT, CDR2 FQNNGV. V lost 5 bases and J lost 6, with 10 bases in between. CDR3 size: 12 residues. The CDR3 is CASSTYRAEAFF. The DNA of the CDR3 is TGTGCCAGCAGCACCTACAGGGCTGAAGCTTTCTTT.

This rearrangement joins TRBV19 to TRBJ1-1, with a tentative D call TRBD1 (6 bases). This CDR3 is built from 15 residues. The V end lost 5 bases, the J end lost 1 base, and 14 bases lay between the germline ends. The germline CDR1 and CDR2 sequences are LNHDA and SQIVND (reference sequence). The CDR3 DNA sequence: TGTGCCAGTAGTCCCAGGGGCTCGGGGAACACTGAAGCTTTCTTT. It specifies CASSPRGSGNTEAFF.

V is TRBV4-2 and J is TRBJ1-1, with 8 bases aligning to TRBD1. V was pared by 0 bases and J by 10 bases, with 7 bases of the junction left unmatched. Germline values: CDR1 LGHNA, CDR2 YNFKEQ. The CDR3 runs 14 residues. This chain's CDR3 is CASSQDGQGVGAFF. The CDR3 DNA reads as TGTGCCAGCAGCCAAGATGGACAGGGTGTTGGAGCTTTCTTT.

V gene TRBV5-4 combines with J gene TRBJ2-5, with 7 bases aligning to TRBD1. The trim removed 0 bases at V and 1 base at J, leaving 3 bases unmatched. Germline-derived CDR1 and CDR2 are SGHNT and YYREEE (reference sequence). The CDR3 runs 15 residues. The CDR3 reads CASSLVAGGQETQYF. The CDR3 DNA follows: TGTGCCAGCAGCTTGGTAGCAGGGGGCCAAGAGACCCAGTACTTC.

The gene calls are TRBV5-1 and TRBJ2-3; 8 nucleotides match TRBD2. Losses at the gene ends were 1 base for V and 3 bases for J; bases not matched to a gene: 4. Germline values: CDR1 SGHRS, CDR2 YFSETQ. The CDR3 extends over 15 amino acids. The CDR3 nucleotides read TGCGCCAGCAGCTTGTCCAGCGGGAGAACAGATACGCAGTATTTT. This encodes CASSLSSGRTDTQYF.

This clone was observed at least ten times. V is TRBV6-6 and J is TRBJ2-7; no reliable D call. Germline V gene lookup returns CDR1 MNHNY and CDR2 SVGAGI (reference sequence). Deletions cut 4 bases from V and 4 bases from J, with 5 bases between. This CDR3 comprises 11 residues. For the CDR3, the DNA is TGTGCCAGCAGTTCGAGGTACGAGCAGTACTTC. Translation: CASSSRYEQYF.

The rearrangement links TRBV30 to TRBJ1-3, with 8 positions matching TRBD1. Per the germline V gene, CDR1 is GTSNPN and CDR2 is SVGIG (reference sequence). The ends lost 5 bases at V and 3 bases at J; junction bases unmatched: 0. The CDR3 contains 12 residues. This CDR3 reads CAWGTGGNTIYF. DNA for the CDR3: TGTGCCTGGGGGACAGGTGGAAACACCATATATTTT.

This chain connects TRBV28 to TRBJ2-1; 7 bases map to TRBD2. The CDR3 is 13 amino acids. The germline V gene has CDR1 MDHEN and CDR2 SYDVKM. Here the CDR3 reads CAGGGPTYNEQFF. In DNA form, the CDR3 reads TGTGCGGGGGGGGGTCCAACCTACAATGAGCAGTTCTTC.

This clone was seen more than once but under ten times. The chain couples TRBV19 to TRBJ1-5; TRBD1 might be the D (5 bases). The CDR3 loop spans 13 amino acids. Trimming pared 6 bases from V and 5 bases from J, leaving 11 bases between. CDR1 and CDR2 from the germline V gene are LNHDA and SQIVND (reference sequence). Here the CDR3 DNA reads TGTGCCAGTAGCCCCAGGGCCGATCAGCCCCAGCATTTT. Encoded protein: CASSPRADQPQHF.

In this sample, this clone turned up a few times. The CDR3 DNA reads as TGTGCCAGCAGCCTTGCCGGGACTAGCTTATACTACGAGCAGTACTTC. It codes for CASSLAGTSLYYEQYF. The J gene is TRBJ2-7, the V gene TRBV11-2; 9 bases map to TRBD2. Trimming took 5 bases from V and 3 from J; bases not matched to a gene: 11. The germline CDR1 and CDR2 sequences are SGHAT and FQNNGV. CDR3 length: 16 amino acids. The full variable domain, its missing parts supplied by reference TRBV11-2 and TRBJ2-7, is EAGVAQSPRYKIIEKRQSVAFWCNPISGHATLYWYQQILGQGPKLLIQFQNNGVVDDSQLPKDRFSAERLKGVDSTLKIQPAKLEDSAVYLCASSLAGTSLYYEQYFGPGTRLTVT.

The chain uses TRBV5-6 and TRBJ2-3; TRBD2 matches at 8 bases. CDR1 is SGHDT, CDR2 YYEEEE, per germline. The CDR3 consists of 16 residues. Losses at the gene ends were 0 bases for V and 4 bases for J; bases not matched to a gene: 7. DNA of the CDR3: TGTGCCAGCAGCTTGGATCCGGGGGGGCGTTCAGATACGCAGTATTTT. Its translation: CASSLDPGGRSDTQYF.

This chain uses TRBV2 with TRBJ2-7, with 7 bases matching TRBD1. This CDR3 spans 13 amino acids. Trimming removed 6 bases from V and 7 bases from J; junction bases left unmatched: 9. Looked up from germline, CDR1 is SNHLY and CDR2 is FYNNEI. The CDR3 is CASRRDSSGEQYF. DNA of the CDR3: TGTGCCAGCAGGAGGGACAGTTCGGGGGAGCAGTACTTC.

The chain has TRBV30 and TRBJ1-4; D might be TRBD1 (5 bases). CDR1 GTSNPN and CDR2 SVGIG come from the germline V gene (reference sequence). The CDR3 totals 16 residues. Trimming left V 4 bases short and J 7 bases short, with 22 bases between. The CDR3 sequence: CAWTWGGSGIIEKLFF. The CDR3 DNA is TGTGCCTGGACCTGGGGGGGATCGGGAATAATTGAAAAACTGTTTTTT.

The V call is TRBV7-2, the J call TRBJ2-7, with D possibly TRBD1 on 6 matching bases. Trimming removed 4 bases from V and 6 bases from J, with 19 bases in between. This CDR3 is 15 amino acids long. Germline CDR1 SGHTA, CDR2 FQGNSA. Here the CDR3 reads CASSSNRQVTSEQYF. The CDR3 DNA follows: TGTGCCAGCAGCTCCAACAGACAGGTCACAAGCGAGCAGTACTTC.

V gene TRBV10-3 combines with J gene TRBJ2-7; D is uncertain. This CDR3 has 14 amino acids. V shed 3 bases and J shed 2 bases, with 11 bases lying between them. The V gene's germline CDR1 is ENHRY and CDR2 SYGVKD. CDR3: CAISDRAGTYEQYF. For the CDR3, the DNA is TGTGCCATCAGTGATCGAGCTGGTACCTACGAGCAGTACTTC.